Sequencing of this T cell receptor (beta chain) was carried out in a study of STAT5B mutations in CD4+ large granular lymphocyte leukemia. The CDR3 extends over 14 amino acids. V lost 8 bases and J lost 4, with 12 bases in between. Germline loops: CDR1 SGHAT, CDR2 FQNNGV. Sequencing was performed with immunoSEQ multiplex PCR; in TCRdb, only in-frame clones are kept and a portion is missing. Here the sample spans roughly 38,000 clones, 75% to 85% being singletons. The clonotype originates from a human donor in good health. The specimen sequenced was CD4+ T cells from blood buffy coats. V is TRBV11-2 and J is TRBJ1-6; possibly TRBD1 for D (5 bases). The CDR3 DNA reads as TGTGCCAGCCAAGACAGATATTATAATTCACCCCTCCACTTT. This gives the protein CASQDRYYNSPLHF. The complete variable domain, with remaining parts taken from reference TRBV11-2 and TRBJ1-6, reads EAGVAQSPRYKIIEKRQSVAFWCNPISGHATLYWYQQILGQGPKLLIQFQNNGVVDDSQLPKDRFSAERLKGVDSTLKIQPAKLEDSAVYLCASQDRYYNSPLHFGNGTRLTVT.